This TCR beta chain was captured in a study of multiple sclerosis patients with progressive multifocal leukoencephalopathy. Study outcomes and limitations: Most PML patients had lower entropy, suggesting less diverse TRB repertoires.

Time point meaning: about 6 months of natalizumab therapy. T1 and T2 blood were collected at 6 and 12 months of natalizumab. Every PCR reaction included synthetic inline CDR3 controls for all V-J pairings. Using immunoSEQ multiplex PCR, the repertoire was profiled, and TCRdb retains in-frame clones only, with some absent. The sample lists 29,000 or so clones; 89% were seen once. This clone was detected a few times. No antigen is known for it. Germline trimming cut 0 bases from V and 7 bases from J; bases unmatched to any gene: 4. CDR3 length: 15 amino acids. The V gene's germline CDR1 is SGHRS and CDR2 YFSETQ.

The clonotype was recovered from a human donor with multiple sclerosis. Sequenced material: PBMCs, taken from a patient treated with natalizumab. The rearrangement links TRBV5-1 to TRBJ1-6, with 7 bases that match TRBD1. CDR3 sequence: CASSLGQGVNSPLHF. CDR3 bases: TGCGCCAGCAGCTTGGGACAGGGAGTAAATTCACCCCTCCACTTT.